Following are 15 T cell receptor beta chains from one sample sequenced in a study of T cell responses to AZD1222 COVID-19 vaccine (dated by TCRdb to the early 2020s). Libraries came from the immunoSEQ multiplex PCR assay. Imported from immuneACCESS, the table was reduced by TCRdb to in-frame sequences with V and J called. These copies leave out some clones; in studies compared against another copy, an unresolved V gene accounts for under half, and the cause of the remainder is not known. The sample table lists 100,000 to 120,000 clones, around 89% of them with a count of one. 1.6% of the sample belongs to the ten largest clones. Taken with the paper, the label for time point translates to: baseline before first vaccination. Sequencing used peripheral blood, obtained on day 0 of AZD1222 vaccination. The source is an adult in good health.

CDR3 amino acids: CASSEQGIETEAFF. Written as DNA, the CDR3 is TGTGCCAGCAGCGAACAGGGTATCGAAACTGAAGCTTTCTTT. The V and J genes are TRBV7-6 and TRBJ1-1; D is possibly TRBD1 (6 bases). V lost 5 bases, J lost 5 bases, and 15 bases lay in between. Germline V CDR1 and CDR2: SGHVS, FNYEAQ. This CDR3 is built from 14 residues. Full variable domain (remainder filled in from reference TRBV7-6 and TRBJ1-1): GAGVSQSPRYKVTKRGQDVALRCDPISGHVSLYWYRQALGQGPEFLTYFNYEAQQDKSGLPNDRFSAERPEGSISTLTIQRTEQRDSAMYRCASSEQGIETEAFFGQGTRLTVV.

The chain has TRBV29-1 and TRBJ1-1, with D uncertain. The CDR3 spans 12 residues. Germline V gene sequence: CDR1 SQVTM, CDR2 ANQGSEA. Trimming stripped 7 bases from V and 1 base from J, with 10 bases between. CDR3: CSAFRPNTEAFF. The CDR3 DNA follows: TGCAGCGCCTTCAGGCCGAACACTGAAGCTTTCTTT.

The V and J genes are TRBV30 and TRBJ1-1; D not certain. Trimming took off 0 bases at V and 4 bases at J, with 15 bases between the two ends. Per the germline V gene, CDR1 is GTSNPN and CDR2 is SVGIG (reference sequence). The CDR3 sequence is 15 residues long. The CDR3, as DNA: TGTGCCTGGAGTGTACCTCGGCTCTCCGGCACTGAAGCTTTCTTT. Protein product: CAWSVPRLSGTEAFF.

The chain carries TRBV3-1 (or the pseudogene TRBV3-2) and TRBJ2-5; D unclear. Germline assignment: CDR1 LGHDT and CDR2 YNNKEL (reference sequence). Between the trimmed V and J ends, which lost 2 bases and 4 bases, there was a span of 8 bases. CDR3 size: 13 residues. CDR3 nucleotide sequence: TGTGCCAGCAGCCAACGAGGTTCAGAGACCCAGTACTTC. It codes for CASSQRGSETQYF.

The rearrangement joins TRBV6-5 to TRBJ1-5; tentatively, D is TRBD1 (6 bases). Trimming took 4 bases from V and 7 from J, leaving 11 bases between them. This CDR3 spans 13 amino acids. CDR1 and CDR2 from the germline V gene are MNHEY and SVGAGI. CDR3 residues: CASSSKGGQPQHF. The CDR3 DNA reads as TGTGCCAGCAGTTCTAAGGGGGGCCAGCCCCAGCATTTT.

This clone was seen a handful of times. The chain uses TRBV21-1 and TRBJ1-2; TRBD1 was called by the table and not checked on the DNA. TRBV21-1 is annotated as a pseudogene. The CDR3 sequence is 15 residues long. In DNA form, the CDR3 reads TGTGCCAGCAGCAAAGACCTGGACAGGGGGCACGGCTACACCTTC. This codes for CASSKDLDRGHGYTF.

The rearrangement joins TRBV5-1 to TRBJ2-7, with TRBD1 as a possible D gene (7 bases). This CDR3 region has 14 residues. Germline lookup yields CDR1 SGHRS and CDR2 YFSETQ. V shed 6 bases and J shed 3 bases, with 16 bases lying between them. The CDR3 DNA reads as TGCGCCAGCACTAACCCGGGGGACAGCTACGAGCAGTACTTC. It translates to CASTNPGDSYEQYF.

The V call is TRBV19, the J call TRBJ2-1, with 7 nucleotides matching TRBD2. Germline V gene sequence: CDR1 LNHDA, CDR2 SQIVND (reference sequence). V shed 1 base, J shed 5 bases, and the junction held 5 bases outside the gene matches. The CDR3 runs to 15 residues. In DNA, the CDR3 is TGTGCCAGTAGTATAGGGCCGGGACTACACAATGAGCAGTTCTTC. It is translated as CASSIGPGLHNEQFF.

The CDR3 nucleotides are TGTGCCAGCAGCGCTGGGGGCGGCTATGGCTACACCTTC. Translated, it gives CASSAGGGYGYTF. The rearrangement joins TRBV3-1 (or the pseudogene TRBV3-2) to TRBJ1-2; the D gene is possibly TRBD1 (6 bases). This CDR3 comprises 13 residues. V was pared by 5 bases and J by 4 bases, with 11 bases between. CDR1 is LGHDT, CDR2 YNNKEL, per germline (reference sequence).

The J gene is TRBJ1-1, the V gene TRBV6-5, with 8 bases that match TRBD1. CDR3 length: 15 residues. The junction had 10 bases not matched to a gene; V was cut back by 6 bases and J by 4 bases. Germline V CDR1 and CDR2: MNHEY, SVGAGI. CDR3 sequence reads: CASRDRARVVTEAFF. The CDR3 DNA sequence: TGTGCCAGCAGGGACAGGGCCCGGGTGGTCACTGAAGCTTTCTTT.

The chain carries TRBV3-1 (or the pseudogene TRBV3-2) and TRBJ2-6; no reliable D call. Germline V gene lookup returns CDR1 LGHDT and CDR2 YNNKEL (reference sequence). The CDR3 length is 13 residues. V was clipped by 4 bases and J by 1 base, with 2 bases between them. As DNA, the CDR3 is TGTGCCAGCAGCCTGTCTGGGGCCAACGTCCTGACTTTC. Protein: CASSLSGANVLTF.

This sequence joins TRBV27 and TRBJ1-4; D perhaps matches TRBD1 (5 bases). Deletions cut 6 bases from V and 7 bases from J, with 15 bases between. The CDR3 runs to 14 residues. Germline CDR1 MNHEY, CDR2 SMNVEV (reference sequence). CDR3 sequence reads: CASSPPGLGEKLFF. The CDR3 DNA reads TGTGCCAGCAGCCCGCCGGGGCTGGGTGAAAAACTGTTTTTT.

This clone was counted a single time. V usage is TRBV7-2 and J usage is TRBJ1-1; perhaps TRBD1 as D (6 bases). This CDR3 contains 15 residues. V gave up 6 bases and J gave up 4 bases, with 18 bases separating them. Germline lookup yields CDR1 SGHTA and CDR2 FQGNSA. CDR3 in amino acids: CASRLIRGSPTEAFF. CDR3 in DNA: TGTGCCAGCAGATTAATCAGGGGATCCCCCACTGAAGCTTTCTTT.

The CDR3 protein is CASNEGGKLFF. The CDR3 DNA is TGTGCCAGCAACGAAGGAGGAAAACTGTTTTTT. The chain couples TRBV25-1 to TRBJ1-4; no firm D call. V dropped 7 bases and J dropped 10 bases, with 10 bases sitting between them. The germline V gene has CDR1 MGHDK and CDR2 SYGVNS. This CDR3 is built from 11 residues.

This clone was seen just once. V is TRBV6-4 and J is TRBJ2-7; D gene uncertain. V lost 4 bases, J lost 5 bases, and 15 bases lay in between. The germline V gene encodes CDR1 MRHNA and CDR2 SNTAGT. The CDR3 extends over 14 amino acids. The CDR3 bases are TGTGCCAGCAGTGCCTCCGGGTCACTCCACGAGCAGTACTTC. This encodes CASSASGSLHEQYF.